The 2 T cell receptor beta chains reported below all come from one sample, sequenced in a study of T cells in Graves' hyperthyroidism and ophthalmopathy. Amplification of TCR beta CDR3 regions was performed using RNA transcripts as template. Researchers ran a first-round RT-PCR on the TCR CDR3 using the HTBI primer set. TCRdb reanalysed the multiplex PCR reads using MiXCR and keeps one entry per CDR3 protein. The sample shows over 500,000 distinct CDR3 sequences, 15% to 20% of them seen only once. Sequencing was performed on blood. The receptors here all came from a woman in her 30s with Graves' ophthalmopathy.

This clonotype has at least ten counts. The CDR3 reads CACSPGLEETQYF. Written as DNA, the CDR3 is TGTGCCTGCTCGCCGGGACTAGAAGAGACCCAGTACTTC. V gene TRBV3-1 combines with J gene TRBJ2-5, with 8 nucleotides matching TRBD2. The CDR3 consists of 13 residues. Losses at the gene ends were 11 bases for V and 3 bases for J; bases not matched to a gene: 8. The germline gives CDR1 LGHDT, CDR2 YNNKEL (reference sequence).

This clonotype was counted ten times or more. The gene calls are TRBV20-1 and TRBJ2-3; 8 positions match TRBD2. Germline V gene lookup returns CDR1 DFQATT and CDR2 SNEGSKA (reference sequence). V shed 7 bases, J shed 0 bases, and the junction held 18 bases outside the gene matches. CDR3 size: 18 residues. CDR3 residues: CSVAGAGAGATSTDTQYF. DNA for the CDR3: TGCAGTGTCGCGGGAGCGGGGGCGGGGGCTACTAGCACAGATACGCAGTATTTT.